This T cell receptor beta chain was recorded in a study of blood T cell repertoires in COVID-19. Study background: T cells, B-cell-depleted T cells, or PBMCs supplied cDNA or gDNA.

In the original analysis: Estimation of nucleated cell counts relied on the amplification of reference gene primers. Sequenced by immunoSEQ multiplex PCR; TCRdb stores in-frame clones only, minus some. V and J calls plus clone size are reproduced from that table; the DNA served to infer D and trimming. The repertoire includes 340,000 or so clones, just over 85% of them detected once, and 4% to 5.5% sits in the top ten. This study enrolled people aged about 18 to 90 from about 26 US geographic areas. Participants reported their clinical history, and cohort assignment relied on those reports. The length of the CDR3 is 13 residues. V was shortened by 8 bases and J by 7 bases, with 12 bases between the two germline ends. Germline V gene sequence: CDR1 ENHRY, CDR2 SYGVKD.

The source is a woman aged 35 to 49 with acute COVID-19. The V gene is TRBV10-3, the J gene TRBJ1-6; D possibly corresponds to TRBD1 (5 bases). The sequenced material came from PBMCs or T cells enriched from blood (not recorded which). The CDR3 DNA reads TGTGCCATCTCGCAGGGACTCAATTCACCCCTCCACTTT. Translating it yields CAISQGLNSPLHF.